The 2 T cell receptor beta chains below all came from one sample that was sequenced in a study of blood T cell repertoires in COVID-19. This table comes from immunoSEQ multiplex PCR, and its TCRdb copy is limited to in-frame clones, with some not included. There are about 170,000 clones in the sample; 90% to 95% occur only once, and approximately 0.56% lies in the top ten. The sequenced sample was peripheral blood. The source is a man aged 45-65 years with acute or convalescent COVID-19.

This chain links TRBV6-2 or TRBV6-3 with TRBJ1-1; D possibly corresponds to TRBD1 (6 bases). The ends were cut back, 3 bases at V and 5 bases at J, with 10 bases in the middle. CDR1 is MNHEY and CDR2 is SVGEGT in the germline V gene. This CDR3 has 13 residues. The CDR3 bases are TGTGCCAGCAGTTATAACAGGGCAACTGAAGCTTTCTTT. This sequence encodes CASSYNRATEAFF.

The chain recombines TRBV28 with TRBJ2-7; 13 bases are a match to TRBD2. This CDR3 is built from 20 residues. CDR1 and CDR2 (germline): MDHEN, SYDVKM. Trimming cost V 4 bases and J 5 bases; bases outside gene matches: 20. The CDR3 loop is CASSSKRRGLAGNRGDEQYF. The CDR3 DNA sequence: TGTGCCAGCAGTTCCAAACGACGGGGACTAGCGGGAAACAGGGGGGACGAGCAGTACTTC.